What follows are 21 T cell receptor beta chains derived from one specimen sequenced in a study of tumor and adjacent non-tumor tissue in lung cancer. The template was RNA from unsorted bulk tissue. Distant lung tissue was collected more than 3 cm away from the tumor edge. Three rounds of nested PCR, following a modified ARM-PCR protocol, produced the TCRbeta library. In TCRdb, the multiplex PCR reads were re-called with MiXCR into one record per CDR3 protein. The table lists fewer than 100,000 distinct CDR3 sequences, approximately 80% of them singletons. Input material: distant non-tumor lung tissue. All receptors derive from a man in his sixties with non-small cell lung cancer.

Remarks on this clonotype: One end of the junction varies from germline; a read error may be responsible. The J gene is TRBJ2-2, the V gene TRBV10-1; 7 nucleotides agree with TRBD1. The germline gives CDR1 WNHNN, CDR2 SYGVQD (reference sequence). The CDR3 sequence is 15 residues long. As DNA, the CDR3 is TGCGCCAGCAGTGATGAGACAGGGATCACCAGGGAGCTGTTTTTT. Its translation is CASSDETGITRELFF.

This clonotype has only one observation. A read error may be the cause here, since a much bigger clone is one base away. The rearrangement links TRBV29-1 to TRBJ1-6; 7 bases are a match to TRBD1. This CDR3 spans 13 amino acids. Germline lookup yields CDR1 SQVTM and CDR2 ANQGSEA. V dropped 4 bases and J dropped 10; count of bases not matched to a gene: 7. CDR3 DNA: TGCAGCGTTGGGGACAGCTATAGATCACCCCTCCACTTT. It is translated as CSVGDSYRSPLHF.

This rearrangement joins TRBV6-2 or TRBV6-3 to TRBJ1-1; perhaps TRBD1 as D (6 bases). The CDR3 covers 13 residues. In germline, CDR1 is MNHEY, CDR2 SVGEGT. In DNA, the CDR3 is TGTGTCAACAGTTACAGGGAGAACACTGAAGCTTTCTTT. It specifies CVNSYRENTEAFF.

In the case of this clonotype: Lacking the conserved final phenylalanine or tryptophan, this CDR3 likely reflects a read error. The chain is built from TRBV11-2 and TRBJ1-3; D ambiguous. V was clipped by 2 bases and J by 9 bases, with 20 bases between them. The length of the CDR3 is 16 residues. The V gene's germline CDR1 is SGHAT and CDR2 FQNNGV. The CDR3 region has the DNA TGTGCCAGCAGCTTACCCCATCCAGGTACGGAGAGCACCATATATCTT. The encoded protein is CASSLPHPGTESTIYL.

As to this clonotype: The germline gene is not matched at one end of the junction; a read error may be the cause. The chain carries TRBV6-1 and TRBJ2-1, with a weak D call TRBD2 (6 bases). The CDR3 has 13 amino acids. In germline, CDR1 is MNHNS, CDR2 SASEGT. CDR3 sequence reads: CASSVWTTNEQFF. The CDR3, as DNA: TGTGCCAGTAGTGTGTGGACTACTAATGAGCAATTCTTC.

For this clonotype: In this CDR3 the conserved last residue, phenylalanine or tryptophan, is missing, so a read error is likely. J is TRBJ1-2 and V is TRBV5-4; the D gene is possibly TRBD1 (6 bases). V lost 6 bases and J lost 6, with 21 bases in between. The CDR3 is made up of 15 amino acids. The germline V gene has CDR1 SGHNT and CDR2 YYREEE (reference sequence). CDR3: CASTPGGQWANGYTS. DNA for the CDR3: TGTGCCAGCACCCCTGGAGGACAGTGGGCGAATGGCTACACCTCC.

This clonotype was observed a handful of times. A read error is possible here, since a much larger clone lies one base away. This chain connects TRBV20-1 to TRBJ2-4, with 12 bases lining up with TRBD2. Germline V gene data show CDR1 as DFQATT and CDR2 as SNEGSKA (reference sequence). With V trimmed by 5 bases and J by 12 bases, 17 bases remained unmatched. The CDR3 consists of 16 residues. The CDR3 protein is CSAGLGLAGLSDTQYF. The CDR3 DNA reads as TGCAGTGCTGGTTTAGGACTAGCGGGACTATCGGACACTCAGTACTTC.

The sample holds a few counts of this clonotype. The chain is built from TRBV7-9 and TRBJ1-2; D remains ambiguous. V dropped 5 bases and J dropped 8 bases, with 9 bases sitting between them. This CDR3 is 11 amino acids long. CDR1 and CDR2 (germline): SEHNR, FQNEAQ (reference sequence). The CDR3 DNA reads TGTGCCAGCAGCACGACACGGGGCTACACCTTC. This gives the protein CASSTTRGYTF.

With respect to this clonotype: The CDR3 does not close with the conserved phenylalanine or tryptophan, likely indicating a read error. The V gene is TRBV4-2, the J gene TRBJ1-3; D is possibly TRBD1 (5 bases). Germline V gives CDR1 LGHNA, CDR2 YNFKEQ. The CDR3 sequence is 17 residues long. Trimming left V 8 bases short and J 1 base short, with 21 bases between. The CDR3: CASSQREGPLSGNTIYY. In DNA, the CDR3 is TGTGCCAGCTCACAACGGGAGGGACCGCTATCTGGAAACACCATATATTAT.

This clonotype was detected a few times. J is TRBJ1-1 and V is TRBV12-3 or TRBV12-4; D ambiguous. The CDR3 has 12 amino acids. Trimming left V 6 bases short and J 2 bases short, with 7 bases between. CDR3 sequence (DNA): TGTGCCAGCAGATACAGCAACACTGAAGCTTTCTTT. Amino acids: CASRYSNTEAFF.

Worth noting for this clonotype: A junction boundary mismatches the germline segment, possibly from a read error. The rearrangement uses TRBV6-2 or TRBV6-3 and TRBJ2-1; D uncertain. CDR3 size: 14 residues. Per the germline V gene, CDR1 is MNHEY and CDR2 is SVGEGT. Here the CDR3 DNA reads TGTGCCAGCACCGACCGGAAAGCTCGCAATAAGCAGTTCTTC. Its translation: CASTDRKARNKQFF.

The chain employs TRBV6-2 or TRBV6-3 and TRBJ2-5; D is possibly TRBD2 (5 bases). Germline V gene lookup returns CDR1 MNHEY and CDR2 SVGEGT. The CDR3 runs 15 residues. Between the trimmed V and J ends, which lost 6 bases and 5 bases, there was a span of 19 bases. CDR3: CASSFPKLRGETQYF. CDR3 bases: TGTGCCAGCAGCTTCCCAAAACTAAGAGGGGAGACCCAGTACTTC.

This rearrangement joins TRBV5-6 to TRBJ2-1; 7 bases are a match to TRBD2. Germline-derived CDR1 and CDR2 are SGHDT and YYEEEE. The trim removed 9 bases at V and 8 bases at J, leaving 14 bases unmatched. The CDR3 consists of 14 residues. The CDR3 is CANSHLRLAHEQFF. The CDR3 bases are TGTGCCAACTCCCATCTTCGACTAGCCCATGAGCAGTTCTTC.

This clonotype was recorded at least ten times. The V gene is TRBV30, the J gene TRBJ1-1; D gene ambiguous. V was cut by 2 bases and J by 3 bases, with 4 bases left in between. CDR3 size: 11 residues. From germline, CDR1 is GTSNPN and CDR2 SVGIG (reference sequence). The CDR3 loop is CAWSIDTEAFF. In DNA form, the CDR3 reads TGTGCCTGGAGTATCGACACTGAAGCTTTCTTT.

Concerning this clonotype: Its ends do not fully match the called genes, so a read error is possible. The J gene is TRBJ2-7, the V gene TRBV4-3, with D unresolved. The germline gives CDR1 LGHNA, CDR2 YSLEER. The CDR3 totals 14 residues. CDR3 in DNA: TGCGCCAGCAACCCAGATAGTAACGGCTACAAGCAGTACTTC. It is translated as CASNPDSNGYKQYF.

This chain's CDR3 is CARRQDRAGATDTQYF. CDR3 coding DNA: TGCGCCAGAAGGCAAGATAGAGCGGGCGCCACGGATACGCAGTATTTT. This chain joins TRBV4-3 and TRBJ2-3; TRBD2 is a possible D gene (6 bases). This CDR3 has 16 amino acids. The V end lost 9 bases, the J end lost 6 bases, and 25 bases lay between the germline ends. CDR1 LGHNA and CDR2 YSLEER come from the germline V gene.

In regard to this clonotype: At one of its ends the junction is not consistent with the germline gene, which may arise from a read error. The chain uses TRBV11-2 and TRBJ2-5; no firm D call. CDR1 is SGHAT, CDR2 FQNNGV, per germline. This CDR3 spans 14 amino acids. The CDR3 reads CANCSGQVQGTQYF. CDR3 DNA: TGTGCCAACTGCTCTGGTCAGGTCCAAGGGACCCAGTACTTC.

Of note for this clonotype: At one end the junction does not follow the germline gene, possibly because of a read error. This sequence joins TRBV20-1 and TRBJ2-2; the D is unclear. CDR3 length equals 16 residues. Germline assignment: CDR1 DFQATT and CDR2 SNEGSKA (reference sequence). The CDR3 coding sequence is TGCAGTGCTAGAGAGGGCATGGGTGGGTACACCAGGGAGCTGTTTTTT. Translation: CSAREGMGGYTRELFF.

As concerns this clonotype: The junction shows a germline mismatch at one end, possibly a read error. The gene calls are TRBV5-6 and TRBJ1-1; D unresolved. There are 13 residues in the CDR3. The germline V gene has CDR1 SGHDT and CDR2 YYEEEE. CDR3 amino acids: CTSSLPQSSEAFF. CDR3 coding DNA: TGTACCAGCAGCTTGCCTCAGAGCAGTGAAGCTTTCTTT.

For this clonotype: A much larger clone is a single base away; this may be a read error. For the CDR3, the DNA is TGCGCCAGCAGCATTGGCCCTGAGACAGCCAACACCGGGGAGCTGTTTTTT. It codes for CASSIGPETANTGELFF. The chain couples TRBV5-1 to TRBJ2-2, with a weak D call TRBD1 (5 bases). This CDR3 spans 17 amino acids. Germline lookup yields CDR1 SGHRS and CDR2 YFSETQ. V shed 4 bases and J shed 2 bases, with 18 bases lying between them. The whole variable domain, filled in from reference TRBV5-1 and TRBJ2-2, reads KAGVTQTPRYLIKTRGQQVTLSCSPISGHRSVSWYQQTPGQGLQFLFEYFSETQRNKGNFPGRFSGRQFSNSRSEMNVSTLELGDSALYLCASSIGPETANTGELFFGEGSRLTVL.

For this clonotype: The missing conserved phenylalanine or tryptophan at the end of this CDR3 makes a read error likely. The rearrangement uses TRBV11-3 and TRBJ2-7; D might be TRBD2 (5 bases). Germline V gene data show CDR1 as SGHNT and CDR2 as YENEEA. The CDR3 has 13 amino acids. CDR3 in amino acids: CACSRRRPYEQYL. The CDR3 DNA reads TGTGCCTGCAGTCGCCGGAGGCCCTACGAGCAGTACTTA.